One sample yielded the 26 T cell receptor beta chains listed below, sequenced in a study of breast tumors, draining lymph nodes, adjacent tissues. Axillary draining lymph nodes of breast cancer patients supplied the node samples. From the multiplex PCR reads, TCRdb called clonotypes with MiXCR, one entry per CDR3 protein. The table records about 140,000 distinct CDR3 sequences, 32% of them present only once. The sequencing input was axillary lymph node tissue. Receptors were obtained from a female donor with breast cancer. Some clones in this sample may be carry-over from other donors' samples.

At least ten counts were recorded for this clonotype. CDR3 amino acids: CASSQDLRRIGSPLHF. The CDR3 region has the DNA TGCGCCAGCAGCCAAGATCTCCGGCGTATAGGTTCACCCCTCCACTTT. The rearrangement joins TRBV4-1 to TRBJ1-6; D is unclear. V dropped 0 bases and J dropped 9 bases, with 15 bases sitting between them. From germline, CDR1 is MGHRA and CDR2 YSYEKL. The length of the CDR3 is 16 residues.

There are many counts of this clonotype. The chain recombines TRBV6-1 with TRBJ1-1; D is ambiguous. The germline gives CDR1 MNHNS, CDR2 SASEGT. The CDR3 is made up of 16 amino acids. Trimming cost V 4 bases and J 4 bases, with 19 bases left between them. CDR3: CASSVKGYRIRTEAFF. The CDR3 bases are TGTGCCAGCAGTGTTAAGGGTTACCGAATTCGCACTGAAGCTTTCTTT.

V is TRBV30 and J is TRBJ2-2; 9 positions agree with TRBD2. Germline V lookup: CDR1 GTSNPN, CDR2 SVGIG (reference sequence). The CDR3 sequence is 20 residues long. Trimming cost V 0 bases and J 1 base; bases outside gene matches: 15. CDR3 DNA: TGTGCCTGGAGTGTCGACACCCGGGTTAGCGGGGGTCTGAACACCGGGGAGCTGTTTTTT. Encoded protein: CAWSVDTRVSGGLNTGELFF. Filled out from reference TRBV30 and TRBJ2-2, the complete variable domain reads SQTIHQWPATLVQPVGSPLSLECTVEGTSNPNLYWYRQAAGRGLQLLFYSVGIGQISSEVPQNLSASRPQDRQFILSSKKLLLSDSGFYLCAWSVDTRVSGGLNTGELFFGEGSRLTVL.

Ten or more counts support this clonotype. The chain has TRBV5-1 and TRBJ2-5; a possible D gene is TRBD2 (7 bases). V dropped 7 bases and J dropped 4 bases, with 14 bases sitting between them. Germline CDR1 SGHRS, CDR2 YFSETQ. This CDR3 region has 13 residues. CDR3 DNA: TGCGCCAGCGGGGCGGGGGCATCAGAGACCCAGTACTTC. It codes for CASGAGASETQYF.

This clonotype was seen repeatedly, ten times or more. The chain uses TRBV6-5 and TRBJ2-2; 12 bases match TRBD1. Germline CDR1 is MNHEY and CDR2 is SVGAGI. V was pared by 2 bases and J by 4 bases, with 14 bases of the junction left unmatched. The CDR3 runs 20 residues. The chain's CDR3 is CASSYGPPGQGAWSTGELFF. The CDR3 DNA is TGTGCCAGCAGTTACGGCCCCCCGGGACAGGGGGCCTGGAGCACCGGGGAGCTGTTTTTT.

This clonotype was observed many times. The V call is TRBV6-6, the J call TRBJ1-5; 10 bases are shared with TRBD1. Germline lookup yields CDR1 MNHNY and CDR2 SVGAGI (reference sequence). This CDR3 spans 13 amino acids. The J segment lost 2 bases and the V segment lost 8 bases, leaving 0 bases of the junction unmatched. DNA of the CDR3: TGTGCCAGCGGGACAGGGGGCAATCAGCCCCAGCATTTT. It specifies CASGTGGNQPQHF.

The CDR3 DNA follows: TGTGCCAGCAGCGTAGGGACTAGCGGGGAGCTGTTTTTT. Amino acid sequence: CASSVGTSGELFF. This chain uses TRBV9 with TRBJ2-2; 7 nucleotides agree with TRBD2. Trimming cost V 0 bases and J 7 bases; bases outside gene matches: 0. Germline V gene lookup returns CDR1 SGDLS and CDR2 YYNGEE. The CDR3 has 13 residues.

This clonotype came up many times. The rearrangement joins TRBV19 to TRBJ1-5; tentatively, D is TRBD1 (5 bases). Germline lookup yields CDR1 LNHDA and CDR2 SQIVND (reference sequence). The CDR3 is 14 residues long. V lost 7 bases and J 7 bases, leaving 17 bases between the germline ends. CDR3: CASTKTGSGQPQHF. CDR3 in DNA: TGTGCCAGTACGAAAACAGGTTCCGGGCAGCCCCAGCATTTT.

This clonotype was seen at least ten times. V and J are TRBV28 and TRBJ2-3, with 12 nucleotides matching TRBD2. This CDR3 has 18 amino acids. Germline values: CDR1 MDHEN, CDR2 SYDVKM. The V gene end was trimmed by 6 bases and the J gene end by 0 bases; junction bases not matched to a gene: 10. The CDR3 DNA reads TGTGCCAGCAGGCCTAGCGGGGGGGCCGGAGTTAGCACAGATACGCAGTATTTT. Amino acid sequence: CASRPSGGAGVSTDTQYF.

At least ten counts were recorded for this clonotype. A read error is possible here, since a much larger clone lies one base away. V usage is TRBV9 and J usage is TRBJ1-2, with a weak D call TRBD1 (5 bases). The CDR3 totals 15 residues. CDR1 and CDR2 (germline): SGDLS, YYNGEE. The DNA of the CDR3 is TGTGCCAGCAGCGACCCGCGGGGGTCTAACTATGGCTCCACCTTC. Translated: CASSDPRGSNYGSTF.

This clonotype was seen ten or more times. This chain links TRBV20-1 with TRBJ1-5; 8 positions match TRBD1. Germline CDR1 DFQATT, CDR2 SNEGSKA (reference sequence). The CDR3 contains 16 residues. V trimming: 1 base; J trimming: 0 bases; junction bases outside the gene matches: 5. The CDR3 DNA is TGCAGTGCTAGAGGACAGGGGATGGTTAGCAATCAGCCCCAGCATTTT. Amino acids: CSARGQGMVSNQPQHF.

Many counts were recorded for this clonotype. The chain carries TRBV6-5 and TRBJ2-7; D is tentatively TRBD1 or TRBD2 (5 bases each). Germline V gene lookup returns CDR1 MNHEY and CDR2 SVGAGI. CDR3 length: 14 residues. Trimming stripped 3 bases from V and 2 bases from J, with 11 bases between. In DNA, the CDR3 is TGTGCCAGCAGTTATCGAGGGGCCCCCTACGAGCAGTACTTC. It yields the protein CASSYRGAPYEQYF.

This clonotype was found many times. The V and J genes are TRBV5-8 and TRBJ2-6; D assignment may be TRBD1 or TRBD2 (5 bases each). This CDR3 is built from 15 residues. The germline V and J ends were trimmed by 4 bases and 0 bases, with 8 bases remaining between them. CDR1 and CDR2 from the germline V gene are SGHTS and YDEGEE. CDR3: CASSRDVSGANVLTF. DNA for the CDR3: TGTGCCAGCAGCCGGGACGTCTCTGGGGCCAACGTCCTGACTTTC.

Regarding this clonotype: A much larger clone differs by one base, so this may be a read error. The CDR3 protein is CASSHYRMSILSF. CDR3 bases: TGTGCCAGCAGTCACTACCGAATGTCCATCCTTTCCTTC. The V call is TRBV6-5, the J call TRBJ1-2; D unclear. Germline V gene sequence: CDR1 MNHEY, CDR2 SVGAGI. The CDR3 has 13 residues.

This clonotype appeared many times. This chain uses TRBV6-5 with TRBJ1-2; D remains ambiguous. This CDR3 spans 12 amino acids. The V gene lost 6 bases and the J gene lost 8 bases, with 13 bases spanning the gap. Germline CDR1 MNHEY, CDR2 SVGAGI. DNA for the CDR3: TGTGCCAGCAGATCACCCCCGGGAGGCTACACCTTC. Translating it yields CASRSPPGGYTF.

This clonotype was recorded at least ten times. CDR3: CSASEFATGYNEQFF. CDR3 coding DNA: TGCAGTGCTAGTGAGTTCGCGACAGGTTACAATGAGCAGTTCTTC. V usage is TRBV20-1 and J usage is TRBJ2-1; TRBD1 might be the D (6 bases). Trimming took 3 bases from V and 4 from J, leaving 16 bases between them. CDR1 and CDR2 (germline): DFQATT, SNEGSKA (reference sequence). There are 15 residues in the CDR3.

Points on this clonotype: This likely comes from a read error, as the CDR3 has no conserved phenylalanine or tryptophan at its end. V usage is TRBV13 and J usage is TRBJ2-4; D ambiguous. This CDR3 region has 19 residues. Trimming pared 0 bases from V and 2 bases from J, leaving 20 bases between. Germline CDR1 reads PRHDT; CDR2 reads FYEKMQ (reference sequence). CDR3 protein: CASSLGRSVLRVSKNIQYL. The CDR3 DNA sequence: TGTGCCAGCAGCTTAGGCCGTTCCGTTTTACGGGTGTCCAAAAACATTCAGTACCTC.

The chain links TRBV7-2 to TRBJ2-2; either TRBD1 or TRBD2 may supply D (6 bases each). The CDR3 length is 15 residues. In germline, CDR1 is SGHTA, CDR2 FQGNSA. Trimming left V 4 bases short and J 3 bases short, with 12 bases between. The CDR3 nucleotides are TGTGCCAGCAGCTGGGGGGACATCTACACCGGGGAGCTGTTTTTT. Its translation is CASSWGDIYTGELFF.

This clonotype was seen at least ten times. The J gene is TRBJ1-6, the V gene TRBV19; D remains ambiguous. V lost 6 bases, J lost 10 bases, and 13 bases lay in between. Germline-derived CDR1 and CDR2 are LNHDA and SQIVND (reference sequence). CDR3 length: 13 residues. The CDR3 sequence: CASRKGAASPLHF. DNA of the CDR3: TGTGCCAGTAGGAAGGGTGCCGCCTCACCCCTCCACTTT.

CDR3 sequence: CASSDSPEGGTQYF. The CDR3 DNA reads as TGTGCCAGCAGTGACTCCCCGGAGGGAGGGACCCAGTACTTC. V gene TRBV6-4 combines with J gene TRBJ2-5, with a possible D match to TRBD2 (6 bases). This CDR3 comprises 14 residues. V was pared by 0 bases and J by 7 bases, with 12 bases between. Per the germline V gene, CDR1 is MRHNA and CDR2 is SNTAGT.

This clonotype occurred many times. This chain connects TRBV25-1 to TRBJ2-1; no definite D call. The CDR3 runs 13 residues. V was cut by 4 bases and J by 5 bases, with 9 bases left in between. Germline lookup yields CDR1 MGHDK and CDR2 SYGVNS. CDR3 in DNA: TGTGCCAGCAGTGGGATAGTAAACAATGAGCAGTTCTTC. It yields the protein CASSGIVNNEQFF.

This clonotype was counted ten times or more. V and J are TRBV12-3 or TRBV12-4 and TRBJ1-2; D unresolved. Trimming removed 3 bases at V and 5 bases at J, with 10 bases between. The CDR3 covers 13 residues. CDR3 amino acids: CASSFLRGYGYTF. CDR3 nucleotide sequence: TGTGCCAGCAGTTTCCTCCGGGGATATGGCTACACCTTC.

This clonotype was counted ten times or more. J is TRBJ1-2 and V is TRBV28; TRBD1 matches 8 bases. The CDR3 is 16 amino acids. Trimming cost V 8 bases and J 3 bases; bases outside gene matches: 14. Germline CDR1 reads MDHEN; CDR2 reads SYDVKM. This chain's CDR3 is CASSTFRTGTDYGYTF. The CDR3 bases are TGTGCCAGCTCTACTTTCCGGACAGGGACGGACTATGGCTACACCTTC.

J is TRBJ2-1 and V is TRBV10-2; D gene unclear. CDR1 is WSHSY and CDR2 is SAAADI in the germline V gene. This CDR3 spans 13 amino acids. V was pared by 4 bases and J by 2 bases, with 6 bases between. The CDR3 loop reads CASSAEAYNEQFF. CDR3 sequence (DNA): TGCGCCAGCAGTGCCGAGGCCTACAATGAGCAGTTCTTC.

This clonotype has more than one count but fewer than ten. The conserved final phenylalanine or tryptophan is absent from the CDR3, which likely points to a read error. The chain employs TRBV9 and TRBJ2-1; 9 bases line up with TRBD1. J gave up 13 bases and V 4 bases, and 9 bases lay outside the gene matches. Germline V gene sequence: CDR1 SGDLS, CDR2 YYNGEE. The CDR3 has 13 residues. The DNA of the CDR3 is TGTGCCAGCAGCACCCGGACAGGGGTTCAACAGTTCTCC. Translation gives CASSTRTGVQQFS.

This clonotype was detected ten times or more. The chain links TRBV2 to TRBJ2-6; D may correspond to TRBD1 or TRBD2 (5 bases each). The V gene's germline CDR1 is SNHLY and CDR2 FYNNEI. With 4 bases removed from V and 0 bases from J, the gap between germline ends came to 13 bases. This CDR3 is built from 17 residues. The CDR3 region has the DNA TGTGCCAGCAGTGTGGGACGGTTCGGCTCTGGGGCCAACGTCCTGACTTTC. It specifies CASSVGRFGSGANVLTF.